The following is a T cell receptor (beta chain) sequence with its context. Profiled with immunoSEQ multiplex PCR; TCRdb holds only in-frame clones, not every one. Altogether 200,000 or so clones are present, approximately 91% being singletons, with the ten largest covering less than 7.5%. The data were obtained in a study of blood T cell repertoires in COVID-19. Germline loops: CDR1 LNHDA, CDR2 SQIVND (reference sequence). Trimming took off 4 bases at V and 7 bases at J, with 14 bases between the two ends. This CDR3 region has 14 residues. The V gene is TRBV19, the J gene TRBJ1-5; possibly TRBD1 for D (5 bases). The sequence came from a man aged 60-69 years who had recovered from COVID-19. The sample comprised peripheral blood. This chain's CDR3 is CASSNRYGAQPQHF. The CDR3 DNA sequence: TGTGCCAGTAGTAACCGCTATGGGGCCCAGCCCCAGCATTTT.